This is a list of T cell receptor beta chains from one sample in a study of control samples from healthy donors and cancer patients. Only in-frame clones appear in the TCRdb table, and some are missing; sequencing was by immunoSEQ multiplex PCR. The table has about 410,000 clones, over 75% seen once. Sequenced sample: PBMCs. All receptors derive from a man aged 40-49 years with head and neck cancer. Each CDR3 is given with its conserved first and last residue. A D gene is named only where the DNA matches it firmly. Clone size is stated in some rows and not others, as once, few, many or a class when expanded.

size	D	J	length	V	DNA	CDR3
-	-	TRBJ2-7	13	TRBV21-1	TGTGCCATAAAGGGCAGGGGGCTTTACGAGCAGTACTTC	CAIKGRGLYEQYF
-	TRBD2	TRBJ2-7	15	TRBV28	TGTGCCAGCATTAAGACTAGCGGGGCCTCCTACGAGCAGTACTTC	CASIKTSGASYEQYF
-	-	TRBJ1-4	15	TRBV6-5	TGTGCCAGCAGCAGCGTCACAGGGATACGGGAAAAACTGTTTTTT	CASSSVTGIREKLFF
-	-	TRBJ2-6	16	TRBV28	TGTGCCAGCAGTTCCGGACAGATCTCTGGGGCCAACGTCCTGACTTTC	CASSSGQISGANVLTF
-	TRBD1	TRBJ2-7	15	TRBV7-9	TGTGCCAGCAGCTTACTCCGGGACAGGGATTACGAGCAGTACTTC	CASSLLRDRDYEQYF
once	-	TRBJ1-1	15	TRBV18	TGTGCCAGCTCACCACAAGGGGTTGGGAACACTGAAGCTTTCTTT	CASSPQGVGNTEAFF
-	TRBD1	TRBJ1-5	17	TRBV5-1	TGCGCCAGCAGCTACAGCCCAGGGGGAGGCGGCAATCAGCCCCAGCATTTT	CASSYSPGGGGNQPQHF
-	TRBD1	TRBJ1-1	15	TRBV25-1	TGTGCCAGCAGGTTCCCAGGGGGCGAGAACACTGAAGCTTTCTTT	CASRFPGGENTEAFF
-	-	TRBJ2-2	14	TRBV7-8	TGTGCCAGCAGCTTAATTCGGGTACGGGGGGAGCTGTTTTTT	CASSLIRVRGELFF
-	-	TRBJ2-7	14	TRBV19	TGTGCCAGTAGTAAGGGGGGTGAGCCCTACGAGCAGTACTTC	CASSKGGEPYEQYF
-	-	TRBJ1-1	14	TRBV6-2/TRBV6-3	TGTGCCAGCAGTCCAATTCCAGAATTCGACGGGGCTTTCTTT	CASSPIPEFDGAFF
-	TRBD2	TRBJ2-5	16	TRBV27	TGTGCCAGCAGTTCCCCCGCTCTAGCGGGCCAAGAGACCCAGTACTTC	CASSSPALAGQETQYF
-	TRBD1	TRBJ2-1	14	TRBV28	TGTGCCAGCAGGGTTGCAGGGGGAAGGGATGAGCAGTTCTTC	CASRVAGGRDEQFF
-	-	TRBJ1-6	14	TRBV19	TGTGCCAGTAGTATGGAGGGGAGTCGTTCACCCCTCCACTTT	CASSMEGSRSPLHF
-	-	TRBJ1-2	15	TRBV6-1	TGTGCCAGCAGTGAAGTTCCCGGTTCCCGTAGTGGCTACACCTTC	CASSEVPGSRSGYTF
-	TRBD2	TRBJ2-3	16	TRBV28	TGTGCCAGCAGTTTCTCAGCGGGAGGGCTGGCAGATACGCAGTATTTT	CASSFSAGGLADTQYF
-	-	TRBJ2-7	12	TRBV19	TGTGCCAGTAGATCTAGCAGGTACGAGCAGTACTTC	CASRSSRYEQYF
-	-	TRBJ2-7	14	TRBV28	TGTGCCAGCAGTACCTGGACAGCAACCTACGAGCAGTACTTC	CASSTWTATYEQYF
-	-	TRBJ1-5	15	TRBV19	TGTGCCAGTAGTGCGACAGGTGATAGCAATCAGCCCCAGCATTTT	CASSATGDSNQPQHF
-	TRBD1	TRBJ1-2	14	TRBV7-2	TGTGCCAGCAGCTTACGGCAGGGGGCGTTTGGCTACACCTTC	CASSLRQGAFGYTF
-	-	TRBJ1-2	16	TRBV5-4	TGTGCCAGCAGCTTGTCCCCTGAAGCCTGGGGGTGGGGCTACACCTTC	CASSLSPEAWGWGYTF
few	-	TRBJ2-2	12	TRBV7-3	TGTGCCAGCAGCTCGGAAAGCGGGGAGCTGTTTTTT	CASSSESGELFF
-	-	TRBJ1-3	14	TRBV30	TGTGCCTGGAGTGTAACTGCCTCTGGAAACACCATATATTTT	CAWSVTASGNTIYF
-	-	TRBJ1-2	15	TRBV11-2	TGTGCCAGCAGCCAGGACAGACCAACTAACTATGGCTACACCTTC	CASSQDRPTNYGYTF
-	TRBD2	TRBJ2-1	14	TRBV24-1	TGTGCCACCAGTGATCGCGGGGGTGTTGGTGAGCAGTTCTTC	CATSDRGGVGEQFF
-	TRBD2	TRBJ2-1	15	TRBV11-1	TGTGCCAGCAGCTTCCGCTGGGCGGGAGGAATTGAGCAGTTCTTC	CASSFRWAGGIEQFF
-	TRBD1	TRBJ1-2	14	TRBV28	TGTGCCAGCAGTTTAGGACAGGCTAGCTCGGGCTACACCTTC	CASSLGQASSGYTF
-	-	TRBJ1-2	14	TRBV7-2	TGTGCCAGCAGCTTAGATGGGGGCATGAATGGCTACACCTTC	CASSLDGGMNGYTF
-	-	TRBJ2-1	12	TRBV7-9	TGTGCCAGCAGCTTATTCCCCACGGGGCAGTTCTTC	CASSLFPTGQFF
-	-	TRBJ1-2	15	TRBV5-1	TGCGCCAGCAGCGTCGACCAGGGATCTAACTATGGCTACACCTTC	CASSVDQGSNYGYTF
-	-	TRBJ1-6	13	TRBV7-2	TGTGCCAGCAGCCCAATAAGGGAGGTTCCCCTCCACTTT	CASSPIREVPLHF
once	TRBD1	TRBJ2-7	15	TRBV5-1	TGCGCCAGCAGCTTGGTAGGACAGGGGTCCTACGAGCAGTACTTC	CASSLVGQGSYEQYF
-	-	TRBJ2-3	12	TRBV10-1	TGCGCCAGCTCGGGGGGCACAGATACGCAGTATTTT	CASSGGTDTQYF